The present T cell receptor (beta chain) was sequenced within a study of cytomegalovirus exposure and HLA in healthy donors (TCRdb year 2017). Background for the entire study: According to a later analysis, one platform produced both the roughly 120 validation repertoires and the roughly 650 repertoires of the first cohort. The study aimed to test whether cataloging public T cell receptors could reveal signatures of past pathogen exposure. In addition to the first cohort of around 670 subjects, a separate validation cohort of approximately 130 different subjects was used. The study combined high-throughput TCR immunosequencing, statistical association of individual TCRs with disease status, and machine learning to predict cytomegalovirus infection status.

In the case of this clone: Its antigen target is currently unknown. No base quality information exists; no much larger clone differs at one position.

Libraries came from the immunoSEQ multiplex PCR assay. Turning to the authors' computational methods: A statistical classification framework was developed to diagnose cytomegalovirus status using the catalog of TCR beta chain sequences. What TCRdb holds here is the immuneACCESS table cut down to in-frame rearrangements. Part of the clones is not present; checked against another copy, under half of the missing clones reflect an unresolved V gene, and the others are unexplained. Clone size and V and J calls were adopted from that table, with D and trimming inferred from the DNA. Across this sample there are 150,000 to 200,000 clones, with just under 90% seen only once. The ten largest clones represent roughly 1.5% of the sample. The paper's findings and limits, for the study overall: The study gave a list of 150 to 200 TCR beta chains associated with cytomegalovirus. Across donors, most TCR sequences were observed very rarely, whereas some public TCRs were present in many individuals. It was suggested by the authors that the approach could potentially be generalized to other disease states and immunological phenotypes. Subsequent analysis determined that TCRs grouped into clusters in the first cohort also showed a tendency toward co-occurrence across the 120 or so validation repertoires, and 94% of cluster scores exceeded 0. The classifier was reported to diagnose cytomegalovirus status with high specificity and sensitivity in both the original and validation cohorts. The validation cohort had no HLA typing available for a later analysis, so co-occurrence within that cohort was assessed over all 130 or so repertoires. In vitro tests confirmed that a few of the cytomegalovirus-associated TCR beta chains recognize cytomegalovirus antigens.

Separate from the roughly 660-subject first cohort, the validation cohort of roughly 110 subjects was the group to which the donors belonged. The germline V gene yields SGHAT for CDR1 and FQNNGV for CDR2. Between the V and J ends, shortened by 0 bases and 6 bases respectively, the junction contains 14 bases. The CDR3 spans 15 residues, from the cysteine through the phenylalanine. The kept DNA is CDR3 alone, 45 bases in frame from the first base. Sequenced input: PBMCs. Recombination joined TRBV11-2 with TRBJ1-1, with the D segment identity uncertain. The source of this sequence is a woman aged 30 to 39 in good health and CMV-seronegative. In nucleotides, the sequence is TGTGCCAGCAGCTTAGAATTGGCGGGGAGCTCTGAAGCTTTCTTT. It translates to CASSLELAGSSEAFF.